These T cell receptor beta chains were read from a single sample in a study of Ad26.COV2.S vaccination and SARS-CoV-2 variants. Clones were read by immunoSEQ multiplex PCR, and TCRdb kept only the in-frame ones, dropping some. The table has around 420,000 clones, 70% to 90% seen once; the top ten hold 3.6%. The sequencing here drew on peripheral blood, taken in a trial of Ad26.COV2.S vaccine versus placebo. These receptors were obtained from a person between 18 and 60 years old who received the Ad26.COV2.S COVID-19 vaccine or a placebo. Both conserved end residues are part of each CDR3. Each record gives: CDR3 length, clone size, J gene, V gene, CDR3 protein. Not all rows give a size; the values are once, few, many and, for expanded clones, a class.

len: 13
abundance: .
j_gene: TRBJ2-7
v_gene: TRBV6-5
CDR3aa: CASSYRDRGQQYF

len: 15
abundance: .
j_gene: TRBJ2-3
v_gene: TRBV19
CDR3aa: CASSTGTRGADTQYF

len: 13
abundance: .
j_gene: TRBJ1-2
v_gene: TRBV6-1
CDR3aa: CASSELAGHGYTF

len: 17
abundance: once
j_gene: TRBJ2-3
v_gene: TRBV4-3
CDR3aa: CASSQVRRGPDTDTQYF

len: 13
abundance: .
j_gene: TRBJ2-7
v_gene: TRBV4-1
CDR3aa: CASSQDEDAEQYF

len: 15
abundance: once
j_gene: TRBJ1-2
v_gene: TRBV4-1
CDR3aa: CASSQTARGREGYTF

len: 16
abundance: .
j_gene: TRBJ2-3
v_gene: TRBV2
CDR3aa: CASSEFKRGAPGTQYF

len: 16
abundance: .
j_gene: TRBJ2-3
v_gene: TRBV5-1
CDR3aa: CASSLIAGAVTDTQYF

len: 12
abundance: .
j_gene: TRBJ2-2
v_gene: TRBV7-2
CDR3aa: CASSLVPGELFF

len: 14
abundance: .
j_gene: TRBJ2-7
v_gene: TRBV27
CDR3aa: CASSYSGGTYEQYF

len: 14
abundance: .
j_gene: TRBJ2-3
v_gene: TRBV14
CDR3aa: CASSLLTPKDTQYF

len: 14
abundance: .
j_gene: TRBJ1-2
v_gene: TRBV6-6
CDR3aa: CASSYSGGASGYTF

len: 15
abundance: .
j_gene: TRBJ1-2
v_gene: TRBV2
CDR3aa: CASSEALLRTVGYTF

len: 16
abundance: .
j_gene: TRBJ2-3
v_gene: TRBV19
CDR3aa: CASSIWMGGQADTQYF

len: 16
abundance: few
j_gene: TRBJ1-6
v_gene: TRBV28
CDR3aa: CASSVTAGSYNSPLHF

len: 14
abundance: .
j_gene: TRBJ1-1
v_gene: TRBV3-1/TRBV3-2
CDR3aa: CASSQTALNTEAFF

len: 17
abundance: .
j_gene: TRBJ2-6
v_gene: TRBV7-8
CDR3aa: CASSLVGGHSGANVLTF

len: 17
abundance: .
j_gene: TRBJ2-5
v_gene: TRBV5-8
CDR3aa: CASSSLGLAGGQETQYF

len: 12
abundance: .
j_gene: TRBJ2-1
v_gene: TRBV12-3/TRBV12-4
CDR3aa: CASSLQYNEQFF

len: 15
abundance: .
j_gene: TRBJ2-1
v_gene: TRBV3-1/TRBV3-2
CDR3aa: CASSQVPGSYNEQFF

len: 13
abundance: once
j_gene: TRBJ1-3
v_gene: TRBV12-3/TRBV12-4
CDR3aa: CASSLFFRNTIYF

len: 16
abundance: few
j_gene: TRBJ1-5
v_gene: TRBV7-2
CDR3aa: CASSLTGPYSNQPQHF

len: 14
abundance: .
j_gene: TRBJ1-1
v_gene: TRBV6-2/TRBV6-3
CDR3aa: CASSYSERQGTAFF

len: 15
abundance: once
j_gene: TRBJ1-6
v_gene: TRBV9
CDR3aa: CASSVEGAGNSPLHF

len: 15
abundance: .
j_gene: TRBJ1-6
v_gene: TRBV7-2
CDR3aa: CASSLGQRANSPLHF

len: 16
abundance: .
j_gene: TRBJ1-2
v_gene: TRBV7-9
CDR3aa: CASSLEGQGADYGYTF

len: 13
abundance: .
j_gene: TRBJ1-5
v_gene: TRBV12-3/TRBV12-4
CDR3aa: CASSPGHNQPQHF

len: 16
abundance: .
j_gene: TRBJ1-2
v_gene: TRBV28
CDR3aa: CASMGLSGEDNYGYTF

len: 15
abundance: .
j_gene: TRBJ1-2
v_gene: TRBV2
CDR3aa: CASSATLSPNYGYTF

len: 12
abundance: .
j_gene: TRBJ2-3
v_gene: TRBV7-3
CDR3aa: CASSYRTGTQYF

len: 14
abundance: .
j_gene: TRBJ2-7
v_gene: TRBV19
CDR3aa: CASSGTGGNYEQYF

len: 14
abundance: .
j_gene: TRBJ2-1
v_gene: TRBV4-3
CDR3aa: CASSQDDTYNEQFF

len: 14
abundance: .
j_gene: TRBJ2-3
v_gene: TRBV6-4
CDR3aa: CASSDGGDTDTQYF

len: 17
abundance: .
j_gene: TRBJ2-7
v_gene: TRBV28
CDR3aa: CASSPLTRGSAPYEQYF

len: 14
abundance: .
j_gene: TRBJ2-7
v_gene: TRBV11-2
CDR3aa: CASSLDGTSYEQYF

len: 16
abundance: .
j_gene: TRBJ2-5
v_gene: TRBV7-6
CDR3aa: CASSLVVAGSQETQYF

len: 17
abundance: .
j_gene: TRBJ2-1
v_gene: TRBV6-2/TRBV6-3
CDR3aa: CASSSVRGPTSYNEQFF

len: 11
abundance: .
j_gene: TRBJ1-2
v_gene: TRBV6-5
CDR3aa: CASIGGGGYTF

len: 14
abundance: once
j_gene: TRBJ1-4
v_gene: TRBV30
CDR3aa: CAWAQGALGEKLFF

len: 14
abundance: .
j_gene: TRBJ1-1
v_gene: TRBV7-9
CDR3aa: CASSLPDRGPEAFF

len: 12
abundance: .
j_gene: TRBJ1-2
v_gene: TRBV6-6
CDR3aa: CASSYLGGGYTF

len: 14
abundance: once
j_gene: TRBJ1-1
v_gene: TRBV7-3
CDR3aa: CASSFRARDTEAFF

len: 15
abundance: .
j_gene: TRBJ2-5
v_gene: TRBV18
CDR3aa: CASSSPGRGQETQYF